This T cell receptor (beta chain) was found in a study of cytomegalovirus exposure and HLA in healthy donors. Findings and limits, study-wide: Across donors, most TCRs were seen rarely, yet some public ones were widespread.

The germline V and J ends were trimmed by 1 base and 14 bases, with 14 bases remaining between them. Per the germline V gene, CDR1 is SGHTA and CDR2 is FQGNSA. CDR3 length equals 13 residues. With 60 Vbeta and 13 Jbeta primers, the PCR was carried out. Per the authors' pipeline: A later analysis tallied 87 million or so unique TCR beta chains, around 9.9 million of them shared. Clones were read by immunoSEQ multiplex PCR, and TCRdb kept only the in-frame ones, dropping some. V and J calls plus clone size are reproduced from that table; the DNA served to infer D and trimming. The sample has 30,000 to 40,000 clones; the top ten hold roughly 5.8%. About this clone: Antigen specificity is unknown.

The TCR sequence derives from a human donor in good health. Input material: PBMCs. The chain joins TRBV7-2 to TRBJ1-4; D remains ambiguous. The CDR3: CASSLGPGGWLFF. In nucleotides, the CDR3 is TGTGCCAGCAGCTTAGGTCCGGGAGGGTGGCTGTTTTTT.